These 3 T cell receptor beta chains share one sample of origin, sequenced in a study of T cell responses to AZD1222 COVID-19 vaccine. The protocol was immunoSEQ multiplex PCR, while the TCRdb copy is restricted to in-frame clones and leaves out a portion. This table holds about 130,000 clones, just over 90% found once. The sample here was peripheral blood, taken on day 0 of AZD1222 vaccination. The receptors come from an adult in good health.

This chain joins TRBV7-6 and TRBJ1-5, with TRBD1 matching over 7 bases. J lost 7 bases, V lost 6 bases, and 12 bases had no gene match. CDR1 SGHVS and CDR2 FNYEAQ come from the germline V gene. The CDR3 is made up of 15 amino acids. The CDR3 DNA is TGTGCCAGCAGTCAAGTACAGGGGTTCCTGCAGCCCCAGCATTTT. This codes for CASSQVQGFLQPQHF.

The rearrangement links TRBV5-5 to TRBJ1-5; possible D gene TRBD1, 5 bases. Germline V CDR1 and CDR2: SGHKS, YYEKEE (reference sequence). Trimming pared 3 bases from V and 0 bases from J, leaving 10 bases between. The CDR3 extends over 15 amino acids. The CDR3 loop is CASSSGTSSNQPQHF. In nucleotides, the CDR3 is TGTGCCAGCAGCTCCGGGACTTCTAGCAATCAGCCCCAGCATTTT.

This clone is a singleton in its sample. The V gene is TRBV18, the J gene TRBJ1-5; D not certain. This CDR3 is 10 amino acids long. V was shortened by 6 bases and J by 9 bases, with 6 bases between the two germline ends. The germline V gene encodes CDR1 KGHSH and CDR2 LQKENI. CDR3 sequence: CASSPRPQHF. The DNA of the CDR3 is TGTGCCAGCTCCCCGCGGCCCCAGCATTTT.